This T cell receptor beta chain was recovered during a study of T cells in narcolepsy. Study summary: Patients with NT1 or NT2 and healthy control donors were enrolled. Points from the study as a whole: HCRT-specific and TRIB2-specific autoreactive clonotypes appeared among same-patient CSF and blood CD4+ clonotypes.

Note on this clone: Its antigen is currently unknown.

The method was immunoSEQ multiplex PCR; TCRdb's version includes in-frame clones alone and lacks a portion of them. There are 25,000 to 35,000 clones in the sample; approximately 89% occur only once, and 1% to 1.3% lies in the top ten. This sequence originates from a human donor with narcolepsy. The sample taken for sequencing was CD45RA- memory CD4+ T cells from PBMCs.

CDR3 nucleotides: TGTGCCAGCAGCCCAGGGACAGGGAGGGCAAAACTGTTTTTT. Its protein is CASSPGTGRAKLFF. This rearrangement joins TRBV7-2 to TRBJ1-4, with 9 bases lining up with TRBD1. CDR3 length: 14 residues. V dropped 5 bases and J dropped 10; count of bases not matched to a gene: 8. Germline loops: CDR1 SGHTA, CDR2 FQGNSA.